This T cell receptor beta chain was profiled in a study of shared clonotypes between healthy human individuals (TCRdb year 2020). For context, the study as a whole: Two women and a few men aged 18 to 49 years were included in the cohort. The study deeply sequenced blood TCR repertoires of about 5 healthy adults to estimate repertoire size and the extent of clonotype sharing between individuals. Libraries were prepared and TCR repertoires were sequenced by different laboratories using diverse techniques, in order to increase sequencing depth and limit assay-specific biases. For each donor, three plates each were used for CD4 naive and CD4 memory, two plates were used for CD8 naive, and one plate was used for CD8 memory. Each donor's leukapheresis produced roughly between about 0.85 and 10 billion PBMCs.

Summary of the overall study and its limitations: Incomplete sequencing was indicated by rarefaction of sorted-subset datasets, despite the large sequencing depth. Pairwise subsampling indicated that sequencing depth was expected to affect the degree of clonotype sharing among donors. Sharing across several donors was observed for 5% to 6.5% of naive CD4, 3% to 3.5% of naive CD8, roughly 2.4% of memory CD4, and around 0.42% of memory CD8 clonotypes. Because the study included a small number of donors, the genetic and exposure-history diversity represented was limited. Sampling was restricted to blood, and TCR repertoires in tissues likely differ from the TCR repertoires found in blood. Compared with non-shared clonotypes, clonotypes shared by all four sorted-subset donors had higher generation probabilities. Estimated clonotype richness was generally larger for naive than for memory subsets.

Using the deep immunoSEQ assay, multiplex PCR amplified TCR CDR3 regions from genomic DNA. Genomic DNA extracted from each cell subset was distributed evenly over all wells of several immunoSEQ 96-well plates, and each plate served as one replicate. For sorted subsets, each replicate PCR was loaded with about 200 ng genomic DNA, equivalent to roughly 30,000 T cell genomes. The purified libraries were quantified using a Qubit 3.0 fluorometer, sized with a Bioanalyzer 2100, and then quantified again using the KAPA Library Quantification kit. Each immunoSEQ 96-well plate was sequenced on its own single-read 150-cycle Illumina NextSeq 550 flow cell. The authors' analysis ran thus. Because the immunoSEQ output held only junctional sequences and lacked quality scores, the filtering could not match the filtering applied to full-length reads. To assign V/J genes and CDR3, sequences were annotated against IMGT germline references using PyIR, a Python wrapper for IgBLAST v1.9. Reads were filtered out if the reads had weak V/J assignments (E-value above 1e-6), no CDR3, stop codons, out-of-frame junctions, or ambiguous translated residues. V3J clonotypes were defined as sequences sharing the same inferred V gene, J gene, and CDR3 amino acid sequence. The percentage overlap between two repertoires was calculated by dividing the number of shared unique clonotypes by the size of the smaller repertoire. Three approaches were used to assess repertoire richness: RTK rarefaction, the Chao1 estimator, and Recon v2.1 estimates of unobserved clonotypes. For all TCRbeta clonotypes obtained by the gDNA method from several donors, generation probabilities were computed with OLGA. TCRdb took this table from immuneACCESS and kept in-frame rearrangements with V and J called. Such tables lack part of the clones; where checked against another copy, unresolved V genes explain under half of the gap, and the rest is unexplained. Clone size and the V and J calls come from that table; the DNA yielded D and trimming. For this sample there are 2 million to 2.5 million clones; less than 95% appear just once. The ten largest account for roughly 1.1% of the sample.

Concerning this clone itself: The clone's antigen remains unknown. The record has no base qualities; no much larger clone is one base away.

CD8 naive samples consisted of CD45RO-negative cells that were positively selected for CCR7, yielding a CD45RA+CCR7+ population without TemRA cells. The donors were healthy, HIV-negative adults who had no recently reported acute infections or vaccinations. Every donor was a Caucasian adult living in Nashville, Tennessee, USA. Blood was collected by leukapheresis, and PBMCs were isolated by Ficoll-Histopaque density gradient centrifugation and then cryopreserved in liquid nitrogen vapor phase. Analytical flow cytometry was used to check the purity and quantity of each magnetically sorted T cell population. Genomic DNA was isolated from every sorted fraction and measured by UV absorbance on a Nanodrop 2000c. Sequencing was done on a sample of naive CD8+ T cells sorted from blood. What this sample's cell subset or site label stands for: CD45RA+CCR7+. The TCR originated in a man younger than 35 in good health.

CDR3 region: CASSDLFGPYEQYF. The DNA is TGTGCCAGCAGTGATCTGTTCGGACCCTACGAGCAGTACTTC. Rearrangement joined TRBV6-1 to TRBJ2-7, with no confident D gene call. From cysteine to phenylalanine, the CDR3 is 14 amino acids long. Of the read, only the CDR3 DNA is kept; its 42 bases are in frame from base 1. The junction shows trimming of 3 bases on V and 2 bases on J, plus 11 bases between the germline ends. Sequences MNHNS (CDR1) and SASEGT (CDR2) are obtained from the germline V gene.